One TCR beta chain is described in this entry. Its matching antigen is unknown. Thawed PBMCs were FACS-sorted into unstimulated CD4+CD25+CD127- regulatory T cells, CD4+CD25- non-regulatory cells, CD4 and CD8 cells. The CDR3 is made up of 14 amino acids. V lost 4 bases and J lost 7; bases outside the gene matches: 9. Looked up from germline, CDR1 is ENHRY and CDR2 is SYGVKD. This record comes from a study of Tregs in tolerant kidney transplant recipients. Points from the study as a whole: The small number of patients limits these findings pending further validation. Tregs expanded with activated donor B cells seemed most donor-specific. No direct test of biological reproducibility was done here.

Clones were sequenced by immunoSEQ multiplex PCR, and TCRdb holds only the in-frame ones, with some missing. The repertoire includes about 240,000 clones, roughly 84% of them detected once, and around 0.61% sits in the top ten. The V gene is TRBV10-3, the J gene TRBJ2-5; 7 nucleotides line up with TRBD2. The sample was CD4+ T cells from blood. The receptor was derived from a human donor in good health. The CDR3 region has the DNA TGTGCCATCAGTGGCCAGTCCCCGGGGGGGACCCAGTACTTC. Amino acids: CAISGQSPGGTQYF.